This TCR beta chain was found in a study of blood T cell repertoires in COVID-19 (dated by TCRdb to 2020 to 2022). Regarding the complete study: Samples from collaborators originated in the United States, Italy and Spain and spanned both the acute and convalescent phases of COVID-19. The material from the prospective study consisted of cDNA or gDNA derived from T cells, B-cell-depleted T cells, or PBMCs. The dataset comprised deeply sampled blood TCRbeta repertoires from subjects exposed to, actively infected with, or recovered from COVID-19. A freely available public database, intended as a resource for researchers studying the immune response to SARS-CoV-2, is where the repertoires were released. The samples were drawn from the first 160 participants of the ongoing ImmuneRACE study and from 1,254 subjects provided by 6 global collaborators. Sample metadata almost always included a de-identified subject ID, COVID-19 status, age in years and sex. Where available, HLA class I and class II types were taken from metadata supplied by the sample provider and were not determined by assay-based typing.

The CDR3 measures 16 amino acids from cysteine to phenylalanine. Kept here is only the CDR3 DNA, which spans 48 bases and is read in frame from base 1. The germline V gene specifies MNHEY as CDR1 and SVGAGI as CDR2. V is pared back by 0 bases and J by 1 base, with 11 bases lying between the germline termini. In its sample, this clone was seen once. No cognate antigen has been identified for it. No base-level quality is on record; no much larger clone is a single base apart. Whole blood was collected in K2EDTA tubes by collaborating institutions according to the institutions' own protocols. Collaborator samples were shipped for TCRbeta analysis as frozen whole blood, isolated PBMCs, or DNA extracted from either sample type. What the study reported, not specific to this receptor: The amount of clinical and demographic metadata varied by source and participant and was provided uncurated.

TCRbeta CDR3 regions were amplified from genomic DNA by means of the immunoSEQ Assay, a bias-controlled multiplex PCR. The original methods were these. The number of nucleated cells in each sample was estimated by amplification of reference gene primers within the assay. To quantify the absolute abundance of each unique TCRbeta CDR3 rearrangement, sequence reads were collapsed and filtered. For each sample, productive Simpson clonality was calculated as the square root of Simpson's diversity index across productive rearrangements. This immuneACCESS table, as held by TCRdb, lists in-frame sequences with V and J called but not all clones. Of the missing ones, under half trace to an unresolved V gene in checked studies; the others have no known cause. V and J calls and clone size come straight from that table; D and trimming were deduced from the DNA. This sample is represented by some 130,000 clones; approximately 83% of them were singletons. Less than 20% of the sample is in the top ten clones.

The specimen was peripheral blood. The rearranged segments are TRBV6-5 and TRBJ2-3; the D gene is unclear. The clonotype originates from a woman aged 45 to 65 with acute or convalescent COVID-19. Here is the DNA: TGTGCCAGCAGTTACTCGAGGTTTTCTGGCACAGATACGCAGTATTTT. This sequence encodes CASSYSRFSGTDTQYF.